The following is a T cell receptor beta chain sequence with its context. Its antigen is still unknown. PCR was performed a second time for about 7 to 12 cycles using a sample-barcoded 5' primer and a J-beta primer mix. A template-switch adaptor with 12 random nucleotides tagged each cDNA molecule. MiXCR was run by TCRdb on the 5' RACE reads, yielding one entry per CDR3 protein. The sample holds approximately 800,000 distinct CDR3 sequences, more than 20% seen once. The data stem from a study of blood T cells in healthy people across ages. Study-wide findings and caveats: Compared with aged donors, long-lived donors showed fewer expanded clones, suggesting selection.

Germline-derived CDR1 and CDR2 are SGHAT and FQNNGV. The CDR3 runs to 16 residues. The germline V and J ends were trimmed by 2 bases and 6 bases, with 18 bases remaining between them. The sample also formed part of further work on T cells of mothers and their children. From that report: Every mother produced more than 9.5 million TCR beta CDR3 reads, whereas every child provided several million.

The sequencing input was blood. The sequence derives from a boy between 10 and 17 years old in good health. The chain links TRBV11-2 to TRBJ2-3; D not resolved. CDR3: CASSLFPGTRWDTQYF. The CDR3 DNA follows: TGTGCCAGCAGCTTATTTCCGGGTACCCGTTGGGATACGCAGTATTTT.